Presented here are 17 T cell receptor beta chains from one specimen sequenced in a study of shared clonotypes between healthy human individuals. Assay used: immunoSEQ multiplex PCR; TCRdb lists only in-frame clones, some missing. The table shows around 2.1 million clones, with 85% to 95% occurring only once. Naive CD8 cells lacked CD45RO, underwent positive selection for CCR7 and left out terminally differentiated effector memory CD45RA+ cells. The specimen sequenced was naive CD8+ T cells from PBMCs. The receptors were gathered from a young man in good health. Some clones in this sample may be carry-over from other donors' samples.

This clone was observed a single time. V gene TRBV6-6 combines with J gene TRBJ2-7; TRBD2 matches at 16 bases. The ends lost 2 bases at V and 4 bases at J; junction bases unmatched: 2. The germline CDR1 and CDR2 sequences are MNHNY and SVGAGI (reference sequence). CDR3 length: 16 amino acids. The DNA for the CDR3 is TGTGCCAGCAGTTACGGGACTAGCGGGGGGGAATACGAGCAGTACTTC. It yields the protein CASSYGTSGGEYEQYF.

V and J are TRBV6-1 and TRBJ2-5; perhaps D is TRBD1 or TRBD2 (5 bases each). CDR1 is MNHNS, CDR2 SASEGT, per germline. V gave up 1 base and J gave up 4 bases, with 13 bases separating them. The CDR3 has 15 amino acids. CDR3 amino acids: CASSEGSPGTETQYF. In nucleotides, the CDR3 is TGTGCCAGCAGTGAAGGAAGCCCAGGGACAGAGACCCAGTACTTC.

This clone has just one count. The chain combines TRBV29-1 with TRBJ2-6; either TRBD1 or TRBD2 may supply D (5 bases each). There are 17 residues in the CDR3. V was clipped by 6 bases and J by 0 bases, with 18 bases between them. Germline CDR1 SQVTM, CDR2 ANQGSEA. The CDR3 spells CSVTDGTISSGANVLTF. DNA for the CDR3: TGCAGCGTCACGGACGGGACGATAAGCTCTGGGGCCAACGTCCTGACTTTC.

The V and J genes are TRBV6-1 and TRBJ1-2; possible D gene TRBD1, 5 bases. Trimming took 2 bases from V and 4 from J, leaving 17 bases between them. The CDR3 extends over 16 amino acids. Germline CDR1 and CDR2: MNHNS and SASEGT. The CDR3 region is CASSEWQGEGSYGYTF. The CDR3 bases are TGTGCCAGCAGTGAATGGCAGGGAGAGGGAAGCTATGGCTACACCTTC.

The chain couples TRBV25-1 to TRBJ1-3; D not certain. V was pared by 7 bases and J by 4 bases, with 8 bases between. The CDR3 is made up of 12 amino acids. Germline V gene sequence: CDR1 MGHDK, CDR2 SYGVNS. CDR3: CASTKRGNTIYF. Written as DNA, the CDR3 is TGTGCCAGCACCAAAAGGGGAAACACCATATATTTT. Full variable domain (outside the CDR3, taken from reference TRBV25-1 and TRBJ1-3): EADIYQTPRYLVIGTGKKITLECSQTMGHDKMYWYQQDPGMELHLIHYSYGVNSTEKGDLSSESTVSRIRTEHFPLTLESARPSHTSQYLCASTKRGNTIYFGEGSWLTVV.

The CDR3 DNA follows: TGTGCCTGGAGTGTACGCCAGGGGGCCCGTTCACCCCTCCACTTT. Encoded protein: CAWSVRQGARSPLHF. V gene TRBV30 combines with J gene TRBJ1-6, with 8 bases lining up with TRBD1. Germline CDR1 and CDR2: GTSNPN and SVGIG (reference sequence). Trimming took 0 bases from V and 9 from J; bases not matched to a gene: 7. This CDR3 has 15 amino acids.

The chain has TRBV7-6 and TRBJ2-5; 10 bases are a match to TRBD2. The CDR3 loop spans 15 amino acids. V trimming: 5 bases; J trimming: 5 bases; junction bases outside the gene matches: 8. Germline V CDR1 and CDR2: SGHVS, FNYEAQ. The CDR3: CASSGTGTSVETQYF. Written as DNA, the CDR3 is TGTGCCAGCAGCGGGACCGGGACTAGCGTTGAGACCCAGTACTTC.

For this clone: A junction boundary mismatches the germline segment, possibly from a read error. V and J are TRBV15 and TRBJ1-1; no definite D call. The germline V gene has CDR1 LNHNV and CDR2 YYDKDF (reference sequence). This CDR3 has 15 amino acids. The CDR3 loop reads CATSRDGWVNAEAFF. The CDR3 DNA reads as TGTGCCACCAGCAGAGACGGGTGGGTGAACGCTGAAGCTTTCTTT.

CDR3 region: CASSQEWASNQPQHF. The CDR3 nucleotides are TGCGCCAGCAGCCAAGAGTGGGCTAGCAATCAGCCCCAGCATTTT. The gene calls are TRBV4-3 and TRBJ1-5; D unresolved. The CDR3 covers 15 residues. V was trimmed by 0 bases and J by 0 bases, leaving 6 bases between them. Germline V gene data show CDR1 as LGHNA and CDR2 as YSLEER.

The CDR3 reads CASSLGSIWETQYF. The CDR3 DNA is TGTGCCAGCAGCTTGGGCTCCATATGGGAGACCCAGTACTTC. V is TRBV7-9 and J is TRBJ2-5; unclear D gene. The V end lost 3 bases, the J end lost 5 bases, and 13 bases lay between the germline ends. There are 14 residues in the CDR3. In germline, CDR1 is SEHNR, CDR2 FQNEAQ (reference sequence).

The chain joins TRBV27 to TRBJ1-5, with TRBD1 identical over 9 bases. V gave up 8 bases and J gave up 1 base; unmatched junction bases: 3. The germline V gene has CDR1 MNHEY and CDR2 SMNVEV (reference sequence). This CDR3 is 14 amino acids long. CDR3 protein: CASGDRESNQPQHF. The CDR3 DNA is TGTGCCAGCGGGGACAGGGAGAGCAATCAGCCCCAGCATTTT.

This clone was seen a single time. The rearrangement links TRBV28 to TRBJ2-7; TRBD1 agrees at 7 bases. V was pared by 5 bases and J by 6 bases, with 10 bases of the junction left unmatched. CDR3 length: 14 residues. Germline V CDR1 and CDR2: MDHEN, SYDVKM. As DNA, the CDR3 is TGTGCCAGCAGTCCCGGGACAGCCCCAGGCGAGCAGTACTTC. Translating gives CASSPGTAPGEQYF.

The CDR3 reads CASRGRWGGPTYNEQFF. The CDR3 coding sequence is TGTGCCAGTAGAGGGAGATGGGGAGGGCCTACTTACAATGAGCAGTTCTTC. The chain combines TRBV19 with TRBJ2-1; 7 bases are shared with TRBD2. The V and J ends lost 6 bases and 4 bases, in that order; junction bases with no gene match: 15. The CDR3 extends over 17 amino acids. Germline V CDR1 and CDR2: LNHDA, SQIVND (reference sequence).

The V gene is TRBV29-1, the J gene TRBJ1-2; 8 bases are shared with TRBD1. The J segment lost 2 bases and the V segment lost 7 bases, leaving 12 bases of the junction unmatched. Germline V CDR1 and CDR2: SQVTM, ANQGSEA. The CDR3 consists of 15 residues. CDR3 in amino acids: CSAGPGQALNYGYTF. CDR3 DNA: TGCAGCGCCGGCCCGGGACAGGCTTTAAACTATGGCTACACCTTC.

The CDR3 loop is CSVQGDGETNEKLFF. Written as DNA, the CDR3 is TGCAGCGTTCAGGGGGATGGGGAGACTAATGAAAAACTGTTTTTT. The chain joins TRBV29-1 to TRBJ1-4; 7 bases match TRBD1. Germline trimming cut 5 bases from V and 2 bases from J; bases unmatched to any gene: 8. This CDR3 region has 15 residues. From germline, CDR1 is SQVTM and CDR2 ANQGSEA.

Comment on this clone: The DNA is left out, because the CDR3 cannot be placed on it with certainty; the CDR3 is given as TCRdb lists it. The chain is built from TRBV4-3 and TRBJ2-4; the table's D call, TRBD1, has no DNA check behind it. The CDR3 region is 15 residues in length, termini included. In germline, CDR1 is LGHNA, CDR2 YSLEER. The CDR3 loop is CASSQDFGLGNIQYF.

CDR3 in DNA: TGTGCCAGCAGCTCACCAGGGGGCGTCGACACCGGGGAGCTGTTTTTT. Protein: CASSSPGGVDTGELFF. The chain employs TRBV7-6 and TRBJ2-2; 8 bases match TRBD1. Germline V gene data show CDR1 as SGHVS and CDR2 as FNYEAQ. The CDR3 has 16 amino acids. The ends lost 4 bases at V and 3 bases at J; junction bases unmatched: 7.